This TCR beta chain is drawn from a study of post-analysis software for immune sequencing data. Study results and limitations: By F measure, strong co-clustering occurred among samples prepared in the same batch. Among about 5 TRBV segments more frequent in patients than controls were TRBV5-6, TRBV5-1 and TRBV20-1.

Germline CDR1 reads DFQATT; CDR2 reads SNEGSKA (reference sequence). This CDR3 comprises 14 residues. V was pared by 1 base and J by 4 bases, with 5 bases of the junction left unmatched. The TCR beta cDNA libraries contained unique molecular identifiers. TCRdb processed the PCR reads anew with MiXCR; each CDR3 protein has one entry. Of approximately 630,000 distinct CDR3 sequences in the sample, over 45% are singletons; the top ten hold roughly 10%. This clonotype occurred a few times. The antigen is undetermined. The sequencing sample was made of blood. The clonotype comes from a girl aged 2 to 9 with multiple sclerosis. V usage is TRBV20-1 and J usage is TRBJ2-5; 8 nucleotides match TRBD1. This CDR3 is CSARGGQGRETQYF. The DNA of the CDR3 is TGCAGTGCTAGAGGCGGACAGGGCAGAGAGACCCAGTACTTC.